Sequencing of this TCR beta chain was carried out in a study of blood T cells in healthy people across ages. The CDR3 length is 16 residues. Germline CDR1 and CDR2: MNHNS and SASEGT. Trimming cost V 3 bases and J 2 bases; bases outside gene matches: 4. Using a J-beta primer mix together with a sample-barcoded 5' primer, a second PCR was run for roughly 6 to 12 cycles. TCRdb recomputed calls from the 5' RACE reads with MiXCR, one row per CDR3 protein. The table records a few hundred thousand distinct CDR3 sequences, approximately 26% of them present only once. In addition, the sample was reused for a study of T cells of mothers and their children. That work states: Sequencing returned over 8 million TCR beta CDR3 reads per mother and around 3 million per child. The output of TCR recombination is shaped by thymic selection similarly in related and unrelated pairs. Detection yielded no persistent microchimeric T cell clones.

V is TRBV6-1 and J is TRBJ2-2, with TRBD1 identical over 9 bases. This sequence was found in a boy between 2 and 10 years old in good health. The specimen was blood. The CDR3 DNA reads as TGTGCCAGCAGTGACACAGGGGGCGTCAACACCGGGGAGCTGTTTTTT. Its translation: CASSDTGGVNTGELFF.